A single sample is the source of the 7 T cell receptor beta chains below, sequenced in a study of blood T cell repertoires in COVID-19. Data came from immunoSEQ multiplex PCR; TCRdb stores just in-frame clones and leaves some out. Among 39,000 or so clones listed, 80% to 90% were seen once. The sample was peripheral blood. The receptors were sampled from a human donor in a cohort sampled during active COVID-19.

The chain carries TRBV11-2 and TRBJ1-1, with 8 bases fitting TRBD1. Trimming removed 3 bases from V and 0 bases from J; junction bases left unmatched: 0. CDR1 and CDR2 (germline): SGHAT, FQNNGV. The CDR3 is 14 amino acids. Here the CDR3 reads CASSFRGLNTEAFF. CDR3 nucleotide sequence: TGTGCCAGCAGCTTCAGGGGGCTGAACACTGAAGCTTTCTTT.

The chain uses TRBV10-1 and TRBJ2-7; 9 bases line up with TRBD1. The CDR3 runs 13 residues. Germline assignment: CDR1 WNHNN and CDR2 SYGVQD (reference sequence). V lost 4 bases to trimming and J lost 3 bases; unmatched junction nucleotides: 1. The CDR3 nucleotides read TGCGCCAGCAGTGGGGGACAGGGCTACGAGCAGTACTTC. Translated: CASSGGQGYEQYF.

The J gene is TRBJ2-4, the V gene TRBV19, with 8 bases aligning to TRBD2. V was pared by 5 bases and J by 3 bases, with 9 bases of the junction left unmatched. CDR3 length: 16 amino acids. The V gene's germline CDR1 is LNHDA and CDR2 SQIVND (reference sequence). The CDR3 spells CASSLVLAGRKNIQYF. CDR3 DNA sequence: TGTGCCAGTAGTCTGGTCCTAGCGGGCCGCAAAAACATTCAGTACTTC.

The V and J genes are TRBV12-3 or TRBV12-4 and TRBJ1-3; D gene ambiguous. Trimming took off 6 bases at V and 2 bases at J, with 8 bases between the two ends. This CDR3 region has 13 residues. CDR3 protein: CASSSQAGNTIYF. DNA for the CDR3: TGTGCCAGCAGCTCCCAGGCTGGAAACACCATATATTTT.

The rearrangement links TRBV4-2 to TRBJ2-2; 10 positions agree with TRBD1. V shed 1 base and J 6 bases; nucleotides not matched to a gene: 11. Germline V gives CDR1 LGHNA, CDR2 YNFKEQ. This CDR3 comprises 18 residues. CDR3 bases: TGTGCCAGCAGCCAAGGATGGGGTAGGACAGGGGGGGCCGGGGAGCTGTTTTTT. Protein product: CASSQGWGRTGGAGELFF.

The chain carries TRBV12-3 or TRBV12-4 and TRBJ1-3; D is ambiguous. The ends were cut back, 3 bases at V and 3 bases at J, with 3 bases in the middle. The CDR3 sequence is 12 residues long. For the CDR3, the DNA is TGTGCCAGCAGTTTCTTTGGAAACACCATATATTTT. As protein: CASSFFGNTIYF.

The chain recombines TRBV7-2 with TRBJ2-3; 11 bases line up with TRBD2. This CDR3 region has 18 residues. Germline V gene sequence: CDR1 SGHTA, CDR2 FQGNSA. V trimming: 5 bases; J trimming: 5 bases; junction bases outside the gene matches: 15. This chain's CDR3 is CASSPMGTIAGGRDTQYF. As DNA, the CDR3 is TGTGCCAGCAGCCCTATGGGCACAATAGCGGGGGGGCGAGATACGCAGTATTTT.